These 28 T cell receptor beta chains originate from one sample sequenced in a study of radiation and T cells in renal cell carcinoma. Profiled with immunoSEQ multiplex PCR; TCRdb holds only in-frame clones, not every one. The sample lists about 77,000 clones, approximately 82% occurring once. Time point defined: blood 4 weeks post-SBRT, at nephrectomy. The sample's treatment: 15 Gy SBRT to primary tumor, nephrectomy 4 weeks later. Sequencing used blood, obtained from a patient whose treatment included radiotherapy and nephrectomy. These receptors all stem from a woman in her sixties with renal cell carcinoma.

This clone occurred a few times. This chain connects TRBV10-3 to TRBJ2-1, with no clear D. Deletions cut 6 bases from V and 5 bases from J, with 8 bases between. Germline-derived CDR1 and CDR2 are ENHRY and SYGVKD. This CDR3 spans 12 amino acids. The CDR3 reads CAIRAGDNEQFF. Written as DNA, the CDR3 is TGTGCCATCAGAGCAGGAGACAATGAGCAGTTCTTC.

The chain combines TRBV2 with TRBJ2-1; D possibly corresponds to TRBD2 (7 bases). Germline V gene data show CDR1 as SNHLY and CDR2 as FYNNEI. V lost 6 bases, J lost 7 bases, and 16 bases lay in between. The CDR3 sequence is 14 residues long. CDR3 in amino acids: CASREGGALNEQFF. The CDR3, as DNA: TGTGCCAGCAGGGAGGGGGGGGCTTTAAATGAGCAGTTCTTC.

The chain combines TRBV18 with TRBJ2-7, with D unresolved. Germline V gene sequence: CDR1 KGHSH, CDR2 LQKENI. CDR3 length equals 13 residues. The V and J ends lost 0 bases and 4 bases respectively, with 7 bases between them. As DNA, the CDR3 is TGTGCCAGCTCACCACCTAACCGTTACGAGCAGTACTTC. Translated, it gives CASSPPNRYEQYF.

The chain links TRBV4-1 to TRBJ1-2; D unresolved. The germline V and J ends were trimmed by 4 bases and 0 bases, with 6 bases remaining between them. CDR1 is MGHRA, CDR2 YSYEKL, per germline. The CDR3 loop spans 13 amino acids. CDR3 sequence: CASSPAPNYGYTF. Here the CDR3 DNA reads TGCGCCAGCAGCCCGGCCCCTAACTATGGCTACACCTTC.

V is TRBV27 and J is TRBJ1-1; D is undetermined. The CDR3 is 11 amino acids. With 3 bases removed from V and 6 bases from J, the gap between germline ends came to 5 bases. Per the germline V gene, CDR1 is MNHEY and CDR2 is SMNVEV (reference sequence). CDR3 sequence: CASSFGAEAFF. The CDR3 coding sequence is TGTGCCAGCAGTTTTGGGGCTGAAGCTTTCTTT.

This chain links TRBV5-4 with TRBJ2-7, with D hard to call. The CDR3 sequence is 12 residues long. The germline gives CDR1 SGHNT, CDR2 YYREEE (reference sequence). The V gene lost 0 bases and the J gene lost 6 bases, with 7 bases spanning the gap. The CDR3 here is CASSLVRSEQYF. In nucleotides, the CDR3 is TGTGCCAGCAGCTTGGTTCGGTCCGAGCAGTACTTC.

The chain couples TRBV4-2 to TRBJ1-2; TRBD1 agrees at 7 bases. Unmatched junction bases numbered 9, after V lost 4 bases and J lost 7 bases. The CDR3 is made up of 14 amino acids. Germline CDR1 and CDR2: LGHNA and YNFKEQ. The CDR3 protein is CASSPQGLRRGYTF. Written as DNA, the CDR3 is TGTGCCAGCAGCCCACAGGGGCTACGGCGTGGCTACACCTTC.

Of note for this clone: The sample contains more than one DNA sequence encoding this CDR3. CDR3 bases: TGTGCCAGCAGCGTAGGGGACAGGCTTGGAAACACCATATATTTT. Translated: CASSVGDRLGNTIYF. This chain connects TRBV9 to TRBJ1-3, with TRBD1 matching 8 bases. The V and J ends lost 0 bases and 3 bases, in that order; junction bases with no gene match: 2. Germline V CDR1 and CDR2: SGDLS, YYNGEE. This CDR3 has 15 amino acids. Full variable domain (rest looked up from reference TRBV9 and TRBJ1-3): DSGVTQTPKHLITATGQRVTLRCSPRSGDLSVYWYQQSLDQGLQFLIQYYNGEERAKGNILERFSAQQFPDLHSELNLSSLELGDSALYFCASSVGDRLGNTIYFGEGSWLTVV.

The chain combines TRBV7-9 with TRBJ2-1, with a tentative D call TRBD2 (7 bases). The CDR3 has 13 amino acids. The V end lost 5 bases, the J end lost 14 bases, and 19 bases lay between the germline ends. Germline V gene sequence: CDR1 SEHNR, CDR2 FQNEAQ (reference sequence). CDR3 region: CASSPVGGASEFF. CDR3 bases: TGTGCCAGCAGCCCCGTAGGGGGGGCAAGTGAGTTCTTC. Variable domain in full (rest from reference TRBV7-9 and TRBJ2-1): DTGVSQNPRHKITKRGQNVTFRCDPISEHNRLYWYRQTLGQGPEFLTYFQNEAQLEKSRLLSDRFSAERPKGSFSTLEIQRTEQGDSAMYLCASSPVGGASEFFGPGTRLTVL.

V gene TRBV29-1 combines with J gene TRBJ1-1; D possibly corresponds to TRBD1 (6 bases). Germline CDR1 reads SQVTM; CDR2 reads ANQGSEA. V lost 8 bases, J lost 5 bases, and 15 bases lay in between. The CDR3 contains 12 residues. The CDR3 region has the DNA TGCAGCACAACTACAGGGAATACTGAAGCTTTCTTT. Amino acid sequence: CSTTTGNTEAFF.

The genes are TRBV6-1 and TRBJ1-6; 8 bases are a match to TRBD1. This CDR3 is built from 15 residues. CDR1 is MNHNS and CDR2 is SASEGT in the germline V gene. V shed 6 bases and J 9 bases; nucleotides not matched to a gene: 10. The CDR3 DNA reads as TGTGCCAGCAGCGCGGACAGGGTTGTTGTTTCACCCCTCCACTTT. Amino acid sequence: CASSADRVVVSPLHF.

The chain has TRBV6-5 and TRBJ2-2; no definite D call. The CDR3 totals 15 residues. Trimming took off 2 bases at V and 1 base at J, with 8 bases between the two ends. CDR1 and CDR2 (germline): MNHEY, SVGAGI. The chain's CDR3 is CASSYGSLNTGELFF. CDR3 nucleotides: TGTGCCAGCAGTTACGGTTCGTTGAACACCGGGGAGCTGTTTTTT.

The chain joins TRBV13 to TRBJ1-2; a possible D gene is TRBD1 (6 bases). In germline, CDR1 is PRHDT, CDR2 FYEKMQ (reference sequence). Trimming took 5 bases from V and 8 from J, leaving 24 bases between them. CDR3 length: 16 residues. The DNA of the CDR3 is TGTGCCAGCAGCAACCAGGGGAAAGCGGCTATGATAGGCTACACCTTC. This sequence encodes CASSNQGKAAMIGYTF. Complete variable domain (other parts from reference TRBV13 and TRBJ1-2): AAGVIQSPRHLIKEKRETATLKCYPIPRHDTVYWYQQGPGQDPQFLISFYEKMQSDKGSIPDRFSAQQFSDYHSELNMSSLELGDSALYFCASSNQGKAAMIGYTFGSGTRLTVV.

J is TRBJ1-1 and V is TRBV4-2; D call uncertain. V was shortened by 1 base and J by 0 bases, with 9 bases between the two germline ends. The CDR3 runs 15 residues. In germline, CDR1 is LGHNA, CDR2 YNFKEQ. CDR3 coding DNA: TGTGCCAGCAGCCAAGGAAATTCGGTGAACACTGAAGCTTTCTTT. Translation gives CASSQGNSVNTEAFF.

The chain is built from TRBV9 and TRBJ2-3; 11 bases agree with TRBD2. Looked up from germline, CDR1 is SGDLS and CDR2 is YYNGEE. The ends lost 3 bases at V and 11 bases at J; junction bases unmatched: 8. This CDR3 region has 14 residues. The CDR3 protein is CASSAGTSGRGQYF. CDR3 DNA: TGTGCCAGCAGCGCAGGGACTAGCGGTCGTGGGCAGTATTTT.

The rearrangement uses TRBV19 and TRBJ1-1, with a weak D call TRBD1 (5 bases). The ends were cut back, 5 bases at V and 9 bases at J, with 19 bases in the middle. The CDR3 totals 14 residues. Germline assignment: CDR1 LNHDA and CDR2 SQIVND (reference sequence). In nucleotides, the CDR3 is TGTGCCAGTAGTTTACTACTCCCAGAGGGGCAAGCTTTCTTT. Amino acids: CASSLLLPEGQAFF.

V usage is TRBV2 and J usage is TRBJ2-3, with TRBD2 identical over 9 bases. After removal of 3 bases from V and 9 bases from J, the junction contained 7 bases not matched to a gene. Germline CDR1 is SNHLY and CDR2 is FYNNEI. The CDR3 contains 14 residues. The CDR3 sequence is CASSDSGLALTQYF. Written as DNA, the CDR3 is TGTGCCAGCAGTGATTCGGGACTAGCACTAACGCAGTATTTT.

The rearrangement uses TRBV7-2 and TRBJ1-1; D possibly corresponds to TRBD1 (5 bases). The germline V gene encodes CDR1 SGHTA and CDR2 FQGNSA. The ends were cut back, 5 bases at V and 5 bases at J, with 18 bases in the middle. This CDR3 has 15 residues. The CDR3 bases are TGTGCCAGCAGCCCAAATTCGGGACGGCGAACTGAAGCTTTCTTT. Amino acid sequence: CASSPNSGRRTEAFF. Based on the CDR3 plus reference TRBV7-2 and TRBJ1-1, the full variable domain is GAGVSQSPSNKVTEKGKDVELRCDPISGHTALYWYRQSLGQGLEFLIYFQGNSAPDKSGLPSDRFSAERTGGSVSTLTIQRTQQEDSAVYLCASSPNSGRRTEAFFGQGTRLTVV.

The V call is TRBV7-3, the J call TRBJ2-5, with 7 bases lining up with TRBD1. The J segment lost 2 bases and the V segment lost 5 bases, leaving 8 bases of the junction unmatched. The CDR3 has 15 residues. The V gene's germline CDR1 is SGHTA and CDR2 FQGTGA. CDR3 region: CASSPHGTEQETQYF. The DNA of the CDR3 is TGTGCCAGCAGCCCTCATGGGACAGAACAAGAGACCCAGTACTTC.

V is TRBV9 and J is TRBJ2-2, with D unresolved. V lost 5 bases to trimming and J lost 0 bases, with 8 bases between them. Germline V lookup: CDR1 SGDLS, CDR2 YYNGEE. This CDR3 has 14 residues. CDR3 region: CASRARTNTGELFF. DNA for the CDR3: TGTGCCAGCAGGGCGCGGACGAACACCGGGGAGCTGTTTTTT. The whole variable domain, remainder taken from reference TRBV9 and TRBJ2-2, is DSGVTQTPKHLITATGQRVTLRCSPRSGDLSVYWYQQSLDQGLQFLIQYYNGEERAKGNILERFSAQQFPDLHSELNLSSLELGDSALYFCASRARTNTGELFFGEGSRLTVL.

This clone was found a few times. The chain employs TRBV7-2 and TRBJ2-1; tentative D call: TRBD1 (5 bases). The CDR3 has 15 amino acids. CDR1 and CDR2 (germline): SGHTA, FQGNSA. The V and J ends lost 0 bases and 5 bases respectively, with 11 bases between them. This CDR3 reads CASSLALTGHNEQFF. Here the CDR3 DNA reads TGTGCCAGCAGCTTAGCGCTTACAGGACACAATGAGCAGTTCTTC.

This sequence joins TRBV9 and TRBJ2-1, with 8 positions matching TRBD1. The germline gives CDR1 SGDLS, CDR2 YYNGEE. V gave up 2 bases and J gave up 9 bases; unmatched junction bases: 10. The CDR3 loop spans 15 amino acids. For the CDR3, the DNA is TGTGCCAGCAGCGTTGACAGGGGTCTCCGGCTTGAGCAGTTCTTC. Encoded protein: CASSVDRGLRLEQFF.

CDR3 sequence: CSVVPGRTEAFF. CDR3 coding DNA: TGCAGCGTTGTTCCAGGGAGAACTGAAGCTTTCTTT. The gene calls are TRBV29-1 and TRBJ1-1; tentatively, D is TRBD1 (5 bases). From germline, CDR1 is SQVTM and CDR2 ANQGSEA. With 4 bases removed from V and 5 bases from J, the gap between germline ends came to 11 bases. The CDR3 length is 12 residues.

The chain carries TRBV28 and TRBJ1-2; D gene unclear. Trimming stripped 7 bases from V and 8 bases from J, with 17 bases between. CDR3 length: 13 amino acids. In germline, CDR1 is MDHEN, CDR2 SYDVKM. The CDR3 DNA sequence: TGTGCCAGCATCTCGGAGAGGGAAAGGGGCTACACCTTC. Protein product: CASISERERGYTF.

The chain recombines TRBV27 with TRBJ2-2, with D perhaps TRBD1 or TRBD2 (7 bases each). The CDR3 loop spans 14 amino acids. Germline lookup yields CDR1 MNHEY and CDR2 SMNVEV (reference sequence). V lost 9 bases and J 4 bases, leaving 15 bases between the germline ends. The CDR3 sequence is CASTSGGGTGELFF. The CDR3 nucleotides are TGTGCCAGTACATCAGGGGGGGGCACCGGGGAGCTGTTTTTT.

This chain connects TRBV5-4 to TRBJ2-7; 7 bases line up with TRBD2. With 3 bases clipped from V and 5 bases from J, the junction kept 8 bases outside the gene matches. CDR1 is SGHNT and CDR2 is YYREEE in the germline V gene (reference sequence). The CDR3 contains 14 residues. The CDR3 here is CASSSHPREHEQYF. The CDR3 DNA is TGTGCCAGCAGCTCTCACCCGCGGGAGCACGAGCAGTACTTC.

This clone showed up just a few times. V gene TRBV7-2 combines with J gene TRBJ2-2; D remains unclear. Germline CDR1 reads SGHTA; CDR2 reads FQGNSA. With 2 bases removed from V and 2 bases from J, the gap between germline ends came to 9 bases. The CDR3 has 15 residues. The CDR3 DNA sequence: TGTGCCAGCAGCTTAAGCCAGCGTAACACCGGGGAGCTGTTTTTT. Encoded protein: CASSLSQRNTGELFF.

The chain links TRBV6-5 to TRBJ2-2; D not resolved. The CDR3 spans 15 residues. Trimming pared 6 bases from V and 4 bases from J, leaving 15 bases between. In germline, CDR1 is MNHEY, CDR2 SVGAGI. CDR3 region: CASSHLKELTGELFF. CDR3 sequence (DNA): TGTGCCAGCAGCCACCTTAAGGAGCTCACCGGGGAGCTGTTTTTT.